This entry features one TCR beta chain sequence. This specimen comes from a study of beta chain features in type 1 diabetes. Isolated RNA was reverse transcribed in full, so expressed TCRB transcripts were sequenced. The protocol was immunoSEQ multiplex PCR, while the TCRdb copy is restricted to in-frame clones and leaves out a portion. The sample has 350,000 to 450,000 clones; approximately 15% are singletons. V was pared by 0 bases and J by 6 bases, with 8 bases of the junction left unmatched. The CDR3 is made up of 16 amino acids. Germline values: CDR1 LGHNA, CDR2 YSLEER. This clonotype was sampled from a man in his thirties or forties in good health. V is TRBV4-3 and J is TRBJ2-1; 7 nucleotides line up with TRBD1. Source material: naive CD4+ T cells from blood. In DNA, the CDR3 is TGCGCCAGCAGCCAAGATGAGGGGGCGTTATCCAATGAGCAGTTCTTC. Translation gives CASSQDEGALSNEQFF.